This T cell receptor (beta chain) comes out of a study of human T cells and chemical hapten exposure. Time point reported: patch test 1, 2 weeks after DPC sensitization. The treatment was: therapeutic diphenylcyclopropenone sensitization with weekly scalp DPC. MiXCR, applied by TCRdb to the RACE reads, yields one record per CDR3 protein. The table has tens of thousands of distinct CDR3 sequences, 7% to 10% seen once. The sample was whole blood, taken in connection with sensitization to the hapten diphenylcyclopropenone (DPC). The source of this sequence is a woman in her forties with alopecia areata. Some clones in this sample may be carry-over from other donors' samples.

The CDR3 sequence: CASSQGQGTTNEKLFF. CDR3 DNA sequence: TGTGCCAGTTCCCAAGGACAGGGGACGACTAATGAAAAACTGTTTTTT. The V and J genes are TRBV25-1 and TRBJ1-4; TRBD1 aligns across 9 bases. The germline gives CDR1 MGHDK, CDR2 SYGVNS. The CDR3 is 16 residues long. V was pared by 9 bases and J by 2 bases, with 10 bases of the junction left unmatched.